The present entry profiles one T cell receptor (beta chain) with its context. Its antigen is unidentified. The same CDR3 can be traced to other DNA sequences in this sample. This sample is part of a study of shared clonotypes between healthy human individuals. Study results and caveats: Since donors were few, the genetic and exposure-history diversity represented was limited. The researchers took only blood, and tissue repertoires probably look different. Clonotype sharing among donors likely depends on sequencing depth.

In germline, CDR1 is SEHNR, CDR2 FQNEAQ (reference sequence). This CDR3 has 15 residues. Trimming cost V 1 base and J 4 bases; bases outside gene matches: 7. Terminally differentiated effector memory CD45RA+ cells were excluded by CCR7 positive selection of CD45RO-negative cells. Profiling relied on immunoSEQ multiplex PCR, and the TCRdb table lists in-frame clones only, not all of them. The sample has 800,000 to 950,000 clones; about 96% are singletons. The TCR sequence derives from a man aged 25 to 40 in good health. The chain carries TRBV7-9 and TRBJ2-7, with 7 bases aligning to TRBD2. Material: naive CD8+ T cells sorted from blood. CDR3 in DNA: TGTGCCAGCAGCTTAGAGTCTAGCGGTATTTACGAGCAGTACTTC. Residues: CASSLESSGIYEQYF.